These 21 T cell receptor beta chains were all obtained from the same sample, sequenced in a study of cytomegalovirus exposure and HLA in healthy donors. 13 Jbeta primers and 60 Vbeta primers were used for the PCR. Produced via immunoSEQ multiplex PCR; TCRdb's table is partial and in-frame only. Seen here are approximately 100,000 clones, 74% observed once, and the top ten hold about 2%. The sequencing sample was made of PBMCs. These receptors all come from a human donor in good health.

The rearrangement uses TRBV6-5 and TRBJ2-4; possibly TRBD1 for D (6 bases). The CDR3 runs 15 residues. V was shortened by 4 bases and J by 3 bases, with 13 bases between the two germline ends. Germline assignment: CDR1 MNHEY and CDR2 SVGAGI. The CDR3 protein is CASSWGHPGKNIQYF. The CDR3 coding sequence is TGTGCCAGCAGTTGGGGACACCCGGGCAAAAACATTCAGTACTTC.

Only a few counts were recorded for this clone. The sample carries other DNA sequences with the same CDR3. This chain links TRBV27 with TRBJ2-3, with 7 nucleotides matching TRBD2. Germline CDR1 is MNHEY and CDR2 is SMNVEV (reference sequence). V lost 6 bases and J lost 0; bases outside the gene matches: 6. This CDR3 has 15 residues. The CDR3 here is CASRKRETSTDTQYF. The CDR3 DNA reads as TGTGCCAGCAGAAAGCGGGAAACTAGCACAGATACGCAGTATTTT.

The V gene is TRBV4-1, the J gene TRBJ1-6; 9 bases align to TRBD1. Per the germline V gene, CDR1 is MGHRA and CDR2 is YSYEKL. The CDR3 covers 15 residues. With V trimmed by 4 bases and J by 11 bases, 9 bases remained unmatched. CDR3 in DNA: TGCGCCAGCAGCCCCGGGACAGGGTTCGGGACACCCCTCCACTTT. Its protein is CASSPGTGFGTPLHF.

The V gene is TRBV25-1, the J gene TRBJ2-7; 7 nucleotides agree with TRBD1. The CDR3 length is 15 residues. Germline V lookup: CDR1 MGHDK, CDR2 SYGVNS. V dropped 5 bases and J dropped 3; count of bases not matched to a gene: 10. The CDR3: CASSTGTANNYEQYF. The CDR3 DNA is TGTGCCAGCAGTACCGGGACAGCGAATAACTACGAGCAGTACTTC.

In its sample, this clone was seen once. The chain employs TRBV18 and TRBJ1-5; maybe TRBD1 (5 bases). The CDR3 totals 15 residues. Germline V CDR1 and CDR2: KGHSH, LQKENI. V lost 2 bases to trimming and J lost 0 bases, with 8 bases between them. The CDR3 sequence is CASSPLQASNQPQHF. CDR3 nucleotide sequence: TGTGCCAGCTCACCATTACAGGCTAGCAATCAGCCCCAGCATTTT.

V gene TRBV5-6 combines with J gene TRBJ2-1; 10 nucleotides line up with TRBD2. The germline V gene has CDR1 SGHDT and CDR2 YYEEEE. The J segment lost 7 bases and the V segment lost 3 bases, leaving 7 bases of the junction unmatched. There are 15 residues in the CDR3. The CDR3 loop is CASSSPSGGGNEQFF. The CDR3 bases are TGTGCCAGCAGCTCACCTAGCGGGGGTGGGAATGAGCAGTTCTTC.

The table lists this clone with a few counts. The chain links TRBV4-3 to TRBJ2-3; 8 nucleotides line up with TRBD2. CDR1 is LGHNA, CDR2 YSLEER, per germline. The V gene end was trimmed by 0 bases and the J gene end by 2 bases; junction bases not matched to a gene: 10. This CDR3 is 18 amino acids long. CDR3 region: CASSQDRGAGGYTDTQYF. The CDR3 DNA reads TGCGCCAGCAGCCAAGATCGAGGCGCGGGGGGCTACACAGATACGCAGTATTTT.

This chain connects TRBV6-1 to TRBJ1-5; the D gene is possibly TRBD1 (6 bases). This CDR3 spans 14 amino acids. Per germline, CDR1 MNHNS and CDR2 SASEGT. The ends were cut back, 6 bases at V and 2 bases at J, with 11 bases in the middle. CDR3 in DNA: TGTGCCAGCAGGGGGGACATCGGCAATCAGCCCCAGCATTTT. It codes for CASRGDIGNQPQHF.

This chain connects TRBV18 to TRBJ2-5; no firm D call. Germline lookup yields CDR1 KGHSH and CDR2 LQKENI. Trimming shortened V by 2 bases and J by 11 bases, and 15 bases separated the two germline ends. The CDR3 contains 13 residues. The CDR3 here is CASSPGQVEEQYF. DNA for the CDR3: TGTGCCAGCTCACCAGGGCAGGTGGAAGAGCAGTACTTC.

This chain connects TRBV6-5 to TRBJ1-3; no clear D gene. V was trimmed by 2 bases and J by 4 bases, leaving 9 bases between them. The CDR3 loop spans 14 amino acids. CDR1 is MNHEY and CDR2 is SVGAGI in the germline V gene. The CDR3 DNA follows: TGTGCCAGCAGTTACAAGGGAGCGGGAAACACCATATATTTT. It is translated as CASSYKGAGNTIYF.

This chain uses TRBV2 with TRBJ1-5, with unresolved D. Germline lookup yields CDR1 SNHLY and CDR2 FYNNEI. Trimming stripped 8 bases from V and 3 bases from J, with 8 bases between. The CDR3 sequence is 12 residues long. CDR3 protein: CASWASNQPQHF. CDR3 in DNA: TGTGCCAGCTGGGCCTCCAATCAGCCCCAGCATTTT. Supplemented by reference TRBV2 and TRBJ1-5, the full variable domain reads EPEVTQTPSHQVTQMGQEVILRCVPISNHLYFYWYRQILGQKVEFLVSFYNNEISEKSEIFDDQFSVERPDGSNFTLKIRSTKLEDSAMYFCASWASNQPQHFGDGTRLSIL.

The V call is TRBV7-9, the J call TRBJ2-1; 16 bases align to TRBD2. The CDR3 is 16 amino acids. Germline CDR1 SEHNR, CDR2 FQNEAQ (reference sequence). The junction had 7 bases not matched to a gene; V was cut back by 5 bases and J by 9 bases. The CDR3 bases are TGTGCCAGCAGCCGCCTTGGGACTAGCGGGAGGGGTGAGCAGTTCTTC. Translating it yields CASSRLGTSGRGEQFF.

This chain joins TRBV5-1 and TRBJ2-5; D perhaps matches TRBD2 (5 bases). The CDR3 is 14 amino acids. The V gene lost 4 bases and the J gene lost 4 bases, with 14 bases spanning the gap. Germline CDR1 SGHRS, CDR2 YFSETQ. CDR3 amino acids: CASSRGDHPETQYF. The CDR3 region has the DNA TGCGCCAGCAGCCGGGGAGATCATCCAGAGACCCAGTACTTC.

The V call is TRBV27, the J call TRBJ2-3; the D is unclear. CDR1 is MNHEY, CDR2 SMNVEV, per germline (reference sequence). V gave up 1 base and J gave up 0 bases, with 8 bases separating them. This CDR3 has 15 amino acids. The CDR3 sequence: CASSLYPGSTDTQYF. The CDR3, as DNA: TGTGCCAGCAGTTTATACCCAGGTAGCACAGATACGCAGTATTTT.

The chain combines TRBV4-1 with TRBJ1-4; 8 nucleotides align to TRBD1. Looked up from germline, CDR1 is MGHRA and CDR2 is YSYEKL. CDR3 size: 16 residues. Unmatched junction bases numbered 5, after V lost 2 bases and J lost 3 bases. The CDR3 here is CASSQTGQGSNEKLFF. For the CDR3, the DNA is TGCGCCAGCAGCCAAACCGGACAGGGCTCTAATGAAAAACTGTTTTTT.

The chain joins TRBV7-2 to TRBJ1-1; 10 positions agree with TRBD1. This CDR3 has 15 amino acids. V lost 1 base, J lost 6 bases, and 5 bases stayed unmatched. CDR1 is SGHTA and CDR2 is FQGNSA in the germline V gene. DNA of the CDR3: TGTGCCAGCAGCTTAGTAGGGACAGGGGCCGCTGAAGCTTTCTTT. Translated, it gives CASSLVGTGAAEAFF.

CDR3 bases: TGTGCCAGCACCGGGGGGCCCGGGACTCATGAGCAGTACTTC. Amino acids: CASTGGPGTHEQYF. The chain carries TRBV6-6 and TRBJ2-7; D perhaps matches TRBD2 (7 bases). The V end was cut by 7 bases, the J end by 7 bases, with 20 bases between. CDR1 is MNHNY and CDR2 is SVGAGI in the germline V gene (reference sequence). The CDR3 is 14 amino acids.

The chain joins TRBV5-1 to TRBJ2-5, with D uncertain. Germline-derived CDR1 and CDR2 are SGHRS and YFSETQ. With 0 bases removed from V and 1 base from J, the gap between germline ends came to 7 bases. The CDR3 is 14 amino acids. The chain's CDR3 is CASSLGGIQETQYF. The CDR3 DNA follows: TGCGCCAGCAGCTTGGGCGGAATCCAAGAGACCCAGTACTTC.

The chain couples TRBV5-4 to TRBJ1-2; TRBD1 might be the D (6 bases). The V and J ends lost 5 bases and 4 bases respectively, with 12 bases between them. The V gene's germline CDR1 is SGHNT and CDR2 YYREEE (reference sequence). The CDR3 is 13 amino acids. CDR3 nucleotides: TGTGCCAGCAGGGTCGACAGGAGCTATGGCTACACCTTC. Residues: CASRVDRSYGYTF.

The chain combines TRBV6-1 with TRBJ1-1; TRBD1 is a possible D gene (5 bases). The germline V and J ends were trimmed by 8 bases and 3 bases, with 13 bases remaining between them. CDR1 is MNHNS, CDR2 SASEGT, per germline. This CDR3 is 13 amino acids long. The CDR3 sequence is CASGEGPHTEAFF. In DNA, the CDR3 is TGTGCCAGCGGGGAGGGACCGCACACTGAAGCTTTCTTT.

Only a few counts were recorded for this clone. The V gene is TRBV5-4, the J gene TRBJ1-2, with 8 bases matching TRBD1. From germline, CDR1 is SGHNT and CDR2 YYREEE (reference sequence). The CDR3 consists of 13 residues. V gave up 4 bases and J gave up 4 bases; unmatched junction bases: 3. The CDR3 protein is CASSEGQGYGYTF. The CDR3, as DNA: TGTGCCAGCAGCGAAGGACAGGGCTATGGCTACACCTTC.